Each of the 29 T cell receptor beta chains below was sequenced from the same sample in a study of coeliac disease. Their antigen targets remain unknown. Study-wide points: Lower clonality than controls marked TRB and TRG repertoires from active celiac intraepithelial and lamina propria samples.

The table came from immunoSEQ multiplex PCR; TCRdb's copy has only in-frame clones and leaves some out. This sample has approximately 6,700 clones, with 68% found just once. Input material: lamina propria lymphocytes from the gut. The receptors here all came from a woman aged 18-29 years with active celiac disease.

V gene TRBV11-3 combines with J gene TRBJ1-2, with 10 positions matching TRBD1. V was clipped by 7 bases and J by 9 bases; unmatched bases: 2. The CDR3 is 11 amino acids. Germline V lookup: CDR1 SGHNT, CDR2 YENEEA. The CDR3 coding sequence is TGTGCCAGCAAGGACAGGGGGAGCTACACCTTC. This translates into CASKDRGSYTF.

This clone was observed once. J is TRBJ2-5 and V is TRBV7-2; 8 positions match TRBD2. The germline gives CDR1 SGHTA, CDR2 FQGNSA. The CDR3 has 15 amino acids. With 3 bases clipped from V and 5 bases from J, the junction kept 8 bases outside the gene matches. The CDR3 reads CASSLIALAGETQYF. DNA for the CDR3: TGTGCCAGCAGCTTGATAGCCCTAGCGGGCGAGACCCAGTACTTC.

The CDR3 here is CALSDTSGGATDTQYF. The CDR3 DNA reads TGTGCCCTCTCCGATACTAGCGGGGGGGCGACAGATACGCAGTATTTT. The chain is built from TRBV2 and TRBJ2-3, with 13 nucleotides matching TRBD2. The CDR3 is 16 residues long. J lost 3 bases, V lost 11 bases, and 11 bases had no gene match. In germline, CDR1 is SNHLY, CDR2 FYNNEI.

This chain links TRBV2 with TRBJ2-1, with 9 bases identical to TRBD2. With 6 bases clipped from V and 4 bases from J, the junction kept 13 bases outside the gene matches. The CDR3 consists of 17 residues. The V gene's germline CDR1 is SNHLY and CDR2 FYNNEI. CDR3 in DNA: TGTGCCAGCAGCCCCCCCGGGGTTAGCGGGGGTTACAATGAGCAGTTCTTC. The encoded protein is CASSPPGVSGGYNEQFF.

The chain recombines TRBV30 with TRBJ2-7; TRBD1 agrees at 9 bases. Per germline, CDR1 GTSNPN and CDR2 SVGIG (reference sequence). This CDR3 comprises 14 residues. The V gene end was trimmed by 0 bases and the J gene end by 4 bases; junction bases not matched to a gene: 4. The CDR3 protein is CAWSVGTGRYEQYF. The CDR3 DNA follows: TGTGCCTGGAGTGTAGGGACAGGGAGGTACGAGCAGTACTTC.

The chain carries TRBV30 and TRBJ1-2; D is undetermined. V was shortened by 2 bases and J by 7 bases, with 23 bases between the two germline ends. This CDR3 has 16 residues. The germline V gene has CDR1 GTSNPN and CDR2 SVGIG (reference sequence). DNA of the CDR3: TGTGCCTGGAGTCGGGTCTGGGAGACGGCGGATCGTGGCTACACCTTC. This translates into CAWSRVWETADRGYTF.

This clone was counted only a few times. This sequence joins TRBV28 and TRBJ1-1; TRBD1 matches at 7 bases. With V trimmed by 1 base and J by 0 bases, 2 bases remained unmatched. Germline CDR1 is MDHEN and CDR2 is SYDVKM. The CDR3 runs 15 residues. Here the CDR3 DNA reads TGTGCCAGCAGTTTATCGGGGACAGTGAACACTGAAGCTTTCTTT. It yields the protein CASSLSGTVNTEAFF.

V and J are TRBV6-1 and TRBJ2-1; possibly TRBD2 for D (5 bases). The V end lost 1 base, the J end lost 6 bases, and 13 bases lay between the germline ends. Per germline, CDR1 MNHNS and CDR2 SASEGT. This CDR3 is 15 amino acids long. The CDR3 region is CASSEGVASPNEQFF. CDR3 sequence (DNA): TGTGCCAGCAGTGAAGGGGTGGCTAGCCCCAATGAGCAGTTCTTC.

The chain joins TRBV30 to TRBJ1-1; D is perhaps TRBD1 (5 bases). Germline assignment: CDR1 GTSNPN and CDR2 SVGIG (reference sequence). The CDR3 extends over 13 amino acids. Trimming stripped 0 bases from V and 3 bases from J, with 8 bases between. The CDR3 nucleotides read TGTGCCTGGAGTGTTATGGGGCACACTGAAGCTTTCTTT. The encoded protein is CAWSVMGHTEAFF.

This chain uses TRBV10-2 with TRBJ2-3; 10 nucleotides line up with TRBD2. Germline lookup yields CDR1 WSHSY and CDR2 SAAADI. The CDR3 runs 15 residues. Unmatched junction bases numbered 2, after V lost 2 bases and J lost 3 bases. The CDR3 here is CASSETSGITDTQYF. DNA for the CDR3: TGCGCCAGCAGTGAGACTAGCGGGATTACAGATACGCAGTATTTT.

The chain couples TRBV2 to TRBJ1-1; D is uncertain. The V gene's germline CDR1 is SNHLY and CDR2 FYNNEI. V was pared by 6 bases and J by 4 bases, with 12 bases between. The CDR3 covers 13 residues. The CDR3 loop is CASRRALGTEAFF. Here the CDR3 DNA reads TGTGCCAGCAGGAGGGCCTTGGGCACTGAAGCTTTCTTT.

The V gene is TRBV7-9, the J gene TRBJ2-2; 8 nucleotides line up with TRBD1. The V and J ends lost 5 bases and 3 bases, in that order; junction bases with no gene match: 8. This CDR3 spans 16 amino acids. Germline CDR1 is SEHNR and CDR2 is FQNEAQ (reference sequence). CDR3 residues: CASSNGQGYDTGELFF. CDR3 DNA: TGTGCCAGCAGCAACGGACAGGGTTACGACACCGGGGAGCTGTTTTTT.

The chain couples TRBV5-4 to TRBJ2-7; 8 bases line up with TRBD2. The CDR3 runs 19 residues. J was trimmed by 2 bases and V by 1 base; bases with no gene match: 17. Looked up from germline, CDR1 is SGHNT and CDR2 is YYREEE (reference sequence). The CDR3: CASSLYRGGWRGSTYEQYF. The CDR3 DNA is TGTGCCAGCAGCTTGTATCGGGGGGGTTGGAGGGGCTCCACCTACGAGCAGTACTTC.

Details on this clone: One end of the junction does not line up with germline, which may come from a read error. This sample also contains other DNA sequences that code for the same CDR3. V is TRBV7-3 and J is TRBJ2-6; 7 positions match TRBD1. CDR3 length: 16 residues. In germline, CDR1 is SGHTA, CDR2 FQGTGA. CDR3 loop: CASSVGQLSGANVLTF. CDR3 bases: TGTGCCAGCAGCGTGGGACAGCTCTCTGGGGCTAACGTCCTGACTTTC.

The chain recombines TRBV10-3 with TRBJ1-6; 7 bases match TRBD1. This CDR3 is 17 amino acids long. Unmatched junction bases numbered 7, after V lost 3 bases and J lost 2 bases. Germline CDR1 is ENHRY and CDR2 is SYGVKD. The CDR3 spells CAISDVTGNTYNSPLHF. The CDR3, as DNA: TGTGCCATCAGTGATGTGACAGGGAACACCTATAATTCACCCCTCCACTTT.

The chain recombines TRBV4-1 with TRBJ2-7; TRBD2 might be the D (6 bases). The ends were cut back, 4 bases at V and 2 bases at J, with 18 bases in the middle. CDR3 length: 16 amino acids. Looked up from germline, CDR1 is MGHRA and CDR2 is YSYEKL. The CDR3 protein is CASSPRRGSRTYEQYF. The CDR3, as DNA: TGCGCCAGCAGCCCACGCCGGGGGTCCCGCACCTACGAGCAGTACTTC.

V is TRBV5-4 and J is TRBJ2-1, with TRBD2 matching 10 bases. The J segment lost 2 bases and the V segment lost 3 bases, leaving 11 bases of the junction unmatched. This CDR3 has 18 amino acids. The V gene's germline CDR1 is SGHNT and CDR2 YYREEE (reference sequence). The CDR3 protein is CASSSLASGTSAYNEQFF. Written as DNA, the CDR3 is TGTGCCAGCAGCTCGTTAGCTTCCGGGACTAGCGCCTACAATGAGCAGTTCTTC.

This sequence joins TRBV2 and TRBJ2-7; TRBD2 might be the D (5 bases). Trimming pared 11 bases from V and 2 bases from J, leaving 10 bases between. The germline gives CDR1 SNHLY, CDR2 FYNNEI. This CDR3 comprises 11 residues. The CDR3: CASSGTYEQYF. CDR3 sequence (DNA): TGTGCCTCCTCCGGGACCTACGAGCAGTACTTC. The full variable domain, in which reference TRBV2 and TRBJ2-7 provide the parts outside the CDR3, is EPEVTQTPSHQVTQMGQEVILRCVPISNHLYFYWYRQILGQKVEFLVSFYNNEISEKSEIFDDQFSVERPDGSNFTLKIRSTKLEDSAMYFCASSGTYEQYFGPGTRLTVT.

The V gene is TRBV11-1, the J gene TRBJ1-5; D might be TRBD1 (6 bases). This CDR3 comprises 15 residues. Germline CDR1 and CDR2: SGHAT and FQDESV (reference sequence). The germline V and J ends were trimmed by 5 bases and 1 base, with 12 bases remaining between them. CDR3 protein: CASSTPDRSNQPQHF. The CDR3 nucleotides read TGTGCCAGCAGCACCCCGGACAGAAGCAATCAGCCCCAGCATTTT. The whole variable domain, filled in from reference TRBV11-1 and TRBJ1-5, reads EAEVAQSPRYKITEKSQAVAFWCDPISGHATLYWYRQILGQGPELLVQFQDESVVDDSQLPKDRFSAERLKGVDSTLKIQPAELGDSAMYLCASSTPDRSNQPQHFGDGTRLSIL.

The rearrangement joins TRBV5-1 to TRBJ2-1; tentative D call: TRBD2 (7 bases). Trimming took 0 bases from V and 7 from J, leaving 17 bases between them. CDR3 length: 16 residues. Germline CDR1 SGHRS, CDR2 YFSETQ. In DNA form, the CDR3 reads TGCGCCAGCAGCTTGGGGAGCGGGATTACAGGGAATGAGCAGTTCTTC. Translated, it gives CASSLGSGITGNEQFF.

This chain uses TRBV5-1 with TRBJ2-7; 8 bases line up with TRBD1. Germline V gene lookup returns CDR1 SGHRS and CDR2 YFSETQ. This CDR3 is 14 amino acids long. The V gene end was trimmed by 4 bases and the J gene end by 2 bases; junction bases not matched to a gene: 5. Here the CDR3 reads CASSPGTGAYEQYF. The CDR3 DNA follows: TGCGCCAGCAGCCCCGGGACAGGCGCCTACGAGCAGTACTTC.

The genes are TRBV7-8 and TRBJ2-3, with a tentative D call TRBD1 (6 bases). The V end lost 0 bases, the J end lost 5 bases, and 12 bases lay between the germline ends. The V gene's germline CDR1 is SGHVS and CDR2 FQNEAQ. This CDR3 is built from 15 residues. The CDR3 is CASSLAWGLKDTQYF. In DNA, the CDR3 is TGTGCCAGCAGCTTAGCTTGGGGGCTTAAAGATACGCAGTATTTT.

In this sample, this clone turned up a few times. The chain combines TRBV6-5 with TRBJ2-7; 7 nucleotides align to TRBD1. The trim removed 6 bases at V and 5 bases at J, leaving 10 bases unmatched. The germline V gene has CDR1 MNHEY and CDR2 SVGAGI. CDR3 size: 14 residues. DNA for the CDR3: TGTGCCAGCAGAGACCCCTTCGGGACAGACGAGCAGTACTTC. It yields the protein CASRDPFGTDEQYF.

J is TRBJ2-1 and V is TRBV29-1, with 15 bases identical to TRBD2. Germline V CDR1 and CDR2: SQVTM, ANQGSEA. J was trimmed by 9 bases and V by 7 bases; bases with no gene match: 7. This CDR3 has 14 amino acids. The CDR3 protein is CSARTSGGASEQFF. CDR3 in DNA: TGCAGCGCCCGGACTAGCGGGGGGGCAAGTGAGCAGTTCTTC.

This clone has a handful of counts. The chain joins TRBV5-1 to TRBJ2-7; 9 nucleotides line up with TRBD1. V gave up 3 bases and J gave up 5 bases; unmatched junction bases: 9. Germline V gives CDR1 SGHRS, CDR2 YFSETQ. The CDR3 sequence is 15 residues long. CDR3 nucleotide sequence: TGCGCCAGCAGCTGGGGGACGGGACAGGGTCACGAGCAGTACTTC. This translates into CASSWGTGQGHEQYF. The full variable domain, its missing parts supplied by reference TRBV5-1 and TRBJ2-7, is KAGVTQTPRYLIKTRGQQVTLSCSPISGHRSVSWYQQTPGQGLQFLFEYFSETQRNKGNFPGRFSGRQFSNSRSEMNVSTLELGDSALYLCASSWGTGQGHEQYFGPGTRLTVT.

The chain combines TRBV27 with TRBJ1-4; the D gene is possibly TRBD1 (5 bases). This CDR3 has 12 amino acids. Trimming removed 10 bases at V and 8 bases at J, with 14 bases between. The germline gives CDR1 MNHEY, CDR2 SMNVEV (reference sequence). CDR3 loop: CATGVSDEKLFF. For the CDR3, the DNA is TGTGCCACGGGGGTTTCGGACGAAAAACTGTTTTTT.

This chain uses TRBV7-9 with TRBJ2-3; D is unresolved. The CDR3 contains 13 residues. Looked up from germline, CDR1 is SEHNR and CDR2 is FQNEAQ (reference sequence). V was shortened by 2 bases and J by 6 bases, with 9 bases between the two germline ends. For the CDR3, the DNA is TGTGCCAGCAGCTTAACTGAGAGGGATACGCAGTATTTT. Translated, it gives CASSLTERDTQYF.

The V gene is TRBV6-4, the J gene TRBJ2-3, with 11 bases lining up with TRBD2. Germline trimming cut 5 bases from V and 1 base from J; bases unmatched to any gene: 2. The CDR3 has 15 amino acids. CDR1 and CDR2 (germline): MRHNA, SNTAGT. The CDR3 loop is CASSPTSGGTDTQYF. For the CDR3, the DNA is TGTGCCAGCAGTCCGACTAGCGGGGGCACAGATACGCAGTATTTT.

This chain links TRBV5-1 with TRBJ1-6; 9 bases match TRBD1. Trimming took 5 bases from V and 9 from J; bases not matched to a gene: 6. The CDR3 totals 14 residues. Per the germline V gene, CDR1 is SGHRS and CDR2 is YFSETQ. CDR3 sequence (DNA): TGCGCCAGCAGGCAAACAGGGGGCCCTTCACCCCTCCACTTT. This gives the protein CASRQTGGPSPLHF.